This record concerns one T cell receptor (beta chain) sequence. Its antigen is unknown. Healthy people donating bone marrow made up the donors. Trimming took 6 bases from V and 6 from J, leaving 12 bases between them. This CDR3 contains 14 residues. The V gene's germline CDR1 is LNHDA and CDR2 SQIVND (reference sequence). PCR primers comprised 60 Vbeta and 13 Jbeta primers. Method: immunoSEQ multiplex PCR; TCRdb's copy keeps in-frame clones and lacks some. Seen here are 35,000 to 40,000 clones, approximately 76% observed once, and the top ten hold around 8.2%. These data are taken from a study of cytomegalovirus exposure and HLA in healthy donors. Across the study: There were 65 million to 85 million unique TCRs (from HLA-typed donors) in an early data release.

Study outcomes and limitations: Per published accounts, TCR beta sequences correctly predicted the HLA-A and HLA-B alleles of most subjects. Per a later analysis, HLA-associated TCR beta chains showed more clonal expansion than other, equally common TCR beta chains.

This receptor was taken from a woman aged 25 to 39 in good health and CMV-seropositive. The sequencing input was PBMCs. The genes are TRBV19 and TRBJ1-6; the D gene is possibly TRBD1 (5 bases). The CDR3 spells CASRPAGGNSPLHF. CDR3 DNA: TGTGCCAGTAGACCCGCGGGGGGTAATTCACCCCTCCACTTT.